Listed below are T cell receptor beta chains from one sample, sequenced in a study of shared clonotypes between healthy human individuals. The protocol was immunoSEQ multiplex PCR, while the TCRdb copy is restricted to in-frame clones and leaves out a portion. The table records approximately 2.4 million clones, around 95% of them present only once. The specimen was naive CD4+ T cells sorted from blood. Receptors originate from a man younger than 35 in good health. Both conserved end residues are trimmed from each CDR3.

v_gene | CDR3aa
TRBV7-2 | ASSLNLLISGNTIY
TRBV18 | ASSPPRLAVPPTPENTGELF
TRBV5-1 | ASSPRRGRQETQY
TRBV28 | ASVPPKRGVSTDTQY
TRBV4-3 | ASSQYNGRSSYNEQF
TRBV27 | ASSWTGRNEKLF
TRBV7-2 | ASGGGAGPYEQY
TRBV18 | ASSPGMNTGELF
TRBV27 | ASSLLGGQWSNQPQH
TRBV9 | ASSPQGRKLF
TRBV5-1 | ASRSGTGGTGELF
TRBV6-5 | ASSYGKVTDTQY
TRBV19 | ASSDRGPPEKLF
TRBV7-8 | ASSLVGDYGYT
TRBV25-1 | ASSESAAGTKQF
TRBV10-3 | AISLRGEDTGELF
TRBV5-1 | ASSFSGRASSTDTQY
TRBV19 | ASSKTSGQGETQY
TRBV18 | ASSLTAYNSPLH
TRBV2 | ASSIRDLETQY
TRBV7-9 | ASSSRQGENSPLH
TRBV28 | ASSLDNSNQPQH
TRBV5-7 | ASSLPVNQPQH
TRBV28 | ASGVMNQPQH
TRBV2 | ASRDDREGYGYT
TRBV5-1 | ASSFLLGNTEAF
TRBV5-3 | ARTGGGTDTQY
TRBV6-5 | ASNNRGFVDTQY
TRBV5-8 | ASSLAQLGNQPQH
TRBV7-9 | ASSYEWGRETQY
TRBV4-1 | ASSPGPV
TRBV2 | ASKLAVYTDTQY
TRBV11-2 | ASSPARVPMETQY
TRBV5-1 | ASSLEGDPFTYNEQF
TRBV6-1 | ASWGGSGPQH
TRBV27 | ASRRAGQGSHEQY
TRBV6-1 | ASSERVAGLVSSYNSPLH
TRBV5-1 | ASSGRLAGVVSGANVLT
TRBV5-1 | ASSLAGITGELF
TRBV5-4 | AIAGPGSSYNEQF
TRBV5-1 | ASSVSGQNTEAF
TRBV13 | ASSPVIHSGSSYNEQF
TRBV6-6 | ASSTHRGETQY
TRBV7-2 | ASSSTGIPSYEQY
TRBV11-2 | ASSPRVGAF
TRBV19 | ASSLTGNSPLH
TRBV11-2 | ASRPTGGGSNSPLH
TRBV2 | ASSEQGFTDTQY
TRBV10-3 | AISFRQTDKETQY
TRBV14 | ASSQVAQGTGQY
TRBV30 | AWDTGLAETQY
TRBV5-1 | ASSETTGLSYEQY
TRBV28 | ASTSGNEQY
TRBV5-6 | ASSSDGGMFIEQF